Listed below are T cell receptor beta chains from one sample, sequenced in a study of cytomegalovirus exposure and HLA in healthy donors. Assay used: immunoSEQ multiplex PCR; TCRdb lists only in-frame clones, some missing. The sample data list 40,000 or so clones. The sample taken for sequencing was PBMCs. These receptors originate from a man between 25 and 39 years old in good health and CMV-seronegative. Both conserved end residues are part of each CDR3. The D gene is left open where the match is weak.

TRBD2	TRBV7-2	15	TRBJ2-1	TGTGCCAGCACCGATAGCGGGAGACGCTACAATGAGCAGTTCTTC	CASTDSGRRYNEQFF
.	TRBV6-5	12	TRBJ1-2	TGTGCCAGCAGTCCCAAGGGGTATGGCTACACCTTC	CASSPKGYGYTF
TRBD1	TRBV18	14	TRBJ2-2	TGTGCCAGCTCTAGACAGGGGCAGACCGGGGAGCTGTTTTTT	CASSRQGQTGELFF
.	TRBV9	15	TRBJ2-7	TGTGCCAGCAGCCGCACGGGGACAAGCAGCGGAGAGCAGTACTTC	CASSRTGTSSGEQYF
.	TRBV19	15	TRBJ1-1	TGTGCCAGTAGTATATCGTCAGGGATGGGTACTGAAGCTTTCTTT	CASSISSGMGTEAFF
.	TRBV6-5	15	TRBJ2-2	TGTGCCAGCAGCCTAAGCGGGCTCAACACCGGGGAGCTGTTTTTT	CASSLSGLNTGELFF
TRBD1	TRBV30	16	TRBJ2-7	TGTGCCTGGAGCGGGAGCAGGGACAGGGGGCTCTACGAGCAGTACTTC	CAWSGSRDRGLYEQYF
.	TRBV6-5	15	TRBJ1-5	TGTGCCAGCAGTTACTCGATTGATGGGGCCCAGCCCCAGCATTTT	CASSYSIDGAQPQHF
.	TRBV30	15	TRBJ2-1	TGTGCCTGGAGTGAAGGGCTAGCGTCTTACAATGAGCAGTTCTTC	CAWSEGLASYNEQFF
TRBD1	TRBV7-9	12	TRBJ2-7	TGTGCCAGCAGCCAGGGGGCTTCGGAGCAGTACTTC	CASSQGASEQYF
.	TRBV19	14	TRBJ1-5	TGTGCCAGTAGCCCAGGACTCGGCAATCAGCCCCAGCATTTT	CASSPGLGNQPQHF
TRBD1	TRBV5-1	15	TRBJ1-1	TGCGCCAGCAGCTCCTCGACAGGGTTGAACACTGAAGCTTTCTTT	CASSSSTGLNTEAFF
.	TRBV29-1	13	TRBJ2-3	TGCAGCGTTGTTAGCGGATTCACAGATACGCAGTATTTT	CSVVSGFTDTQYF
.	TRBV7-8	13	TRBJ2-7	TGTGCCAGCAGCTTAGCGTACAGACCGGTTCAGTACTTC	CASSLAYRPVQYF
.	TRBV2	15	TRBJ2-7	TGTGCCAGCAGCTCCCAGGGGTTTGGCCCCTACGAGCAGTACTTC	CASSSQGFGPYEQYF
TRBD1	TRBV4-2	15	TRBJ2-7	TGTGCCAGCAGCCACTCGGGGACAGGGCCAAACGAGCAGTACTTC	CASSHSGTGPNEQYF
.	TRBV5-1	13	TRBJ1-4	TGCGCCAGCAGCTTCCAGGGAGGTGAAAAACTGTTTTTT	CASSFQGGEKLFF
TRBD2	TRBV19	14	TRBJ2-5	TGTGCCAGTAGTGTAGCGGGAGCGAAAGAGACCCAGTACTTC	CASSVAGAKETQYF
TRBD2	TRBV5-1	16	TRBJ2-3	TGCGCCAGCAGCTTGGTGGTTAGCGGGAGTACAGATACGCAGTATTTT	CASSLVVSGSTDTQYF
TRBD2	TRBV4-1	15	TRBJ2-7	TGCGCCAGCAGCCAAGAAGCGGGAGGCCACTACGAGCAGTACTTC	CASSQEAGGHYEQYF
TRBD1	TRBV7-9	16	TRBJ1-6	TGTGCCAGCAGCCTAGGGGGCAGCAGATACAATTCACCCCTCCACTTT	CASSLGGSRYNSPLHF
TRBD1	TRBV9	15	TRBJ1-1	TGTGCCAGCAGCACCCGGACAGGAGTAAACACTGAAGCTTTCTTT	CASSTRTGVNTEAFF
.	TRBV19	14	TRBJ2-7	TGTGCCAGTAGTTGGGGAGGGGGAACCTACGAGCAGTACTTC	CASSWGGGTYEQYF
TRBD1	TRBV7-2	14	TRBJ2-7	TGTGCCAGCAGCCCTCTCCGGGACAGGAACGAGCAGTACTTC	CASSPLRDRNEQYF
.	TRBV5-6	14	TRBJ2-2	TGTGCCAGCAGCTTAACTGGAGGGACCGGGGAGCTGTTTTTT	CASSLTGGTGELFF
.	TRBV4-3	16	TRBJ1-1	TGCGCCAGCAGCCAAGGAGGTTTGGAGGATGTAGCTGAAGCTTTCTTT	CASSQGGLEDVAEAFF
.	TRBV25-1	13	TRBJ1-2	TGTGCCAGCAGTGTCTCCAAGAGCTATGGCTACACCTTC	CASSVSKSYGYTF
.	TRBV7-3	15	TRBJ2-1	TGTGCCAGCAGCTTGGACGGGAGAGGCTACAATGAGCAGTTCTTC	CASSLDGRGYNEQFF
.	TRBV5-1	13	TRBJ1-2	TGCGCCACCTCATTCGGGCAGGGGAATGGCTACACCTTC	CATSFGQGNGYTF
TRBD2	TRBV4-3	17	TRBJ2-1	TGCGCCAGCAGCCAAGATTTTGGGACTAGCGGATTCAATGAGCAGTTCTTC	CASSQDFGTSGFNEQFF
.	TRBV30	15	TRBJ2-1	TGTGCCTGGAGGCCGACCGGGACTCTGAACAATGAGCAGTTCTTC	CAWRPTGTLNNEQFF
TRBD2	TRBV4-3	15	TRBJ2-5	TGCGCCAGCAGCCAAGATCGAAGCGGGAAAGAGACCCAGTACTTC	CASSQDRSGKETQYF
.	TRBV1	18	TRBJ2-7	TGCACCAGCAGCCCTCATTCCGACGAGACTAGCGGGAGATACGAGCAGTACTTC	CTSSPHSDETSGRYEQYF
.	TRBV6-6	14	TRBJ1-6	TGTGCCAGCAGTTCGACAGGAATTAATTCACCCCTCCACTTT	CASSSTGINSPLHF
.	TRBV9	14	TRBJ2-7	TGTGCCAGCAGCGTAGACTTGAGCTCCTACGAGCAGTACTTC	CASSVDLSSYEQYF
.	TRBV6-7	15	TRBJ2-2	TGTGCCAGCAGTTACTCCGCGGTTAACACCGGGGAGCTGTTTTTT	CASSYSAVNTGELFF
.	TRBV20-1	11	TRBJ2-7	TGCAGTGCTAGATCAGACTACGAGCAGTACTTC	CSARSDYEQYF
.	TRBV5-8	14	TRBJ1-2	TGTGCCAGCAGCCTGACAGAGCCCTACTATGGCTACACCTTC	CASSLTEPYYGYTF
.	TRBV7-8	13	TRBJ2-7	TGTGCCAGCAGCTTAAGTGAGGACTACGAGCAGTACTTC	CASSLSEDYEQYF
TRBD1	TRBV7-8	17	TRBJ1-1	TGTGCCAGCAGCTTATTCCCCGGACAGGGGGTGAACACTGAAGCTTTCTTT	CASSLFPGQGVNTEAFF
.	TRBV6-4	13	TRBJ2-7	TGTGCCAGCAGTGGGGCAGGTTCCAACGAGCAGTACTTC	CASSGAGSNEQYF